The next 9 T cell receptor beta chains were all read from a single sample in a study of T cells in Graves' hyperthyroidism and ophthalmopathy. Using RNA transcripts as the source, TCR beta CDR3 regions were amplified. Primed by the HTBI set, a first-round RT-PCR was run on the TCR CDR3. Via MiXCR, TCRdb re-called the multiplex PCR reads, giving one row per CDR3 protein. Of around 540,000 distinct CDR3 sequences in the sample, roughly 16% were seen once. Sequencing was performed on blood. The receptors stem from a woman in her thirties with Graves' ophthalmopathy.

This clonotype was detected only a few times. The V call is TRBV6-1, the J call TRBJ2-7; the D gene is possibly TRBD1 (5 bases). The CDR3 covers 13 residues. V dropped 11 bases and J dropped 1 base, with 15 bases sitting between them. Germline-derived CDR1 and CDR2 are MNHNS and SASEGT. The chain's CDR3 is CAAWTLGSYEQYF. CDR3 coding DNA: TGTGCCGCCTGGACACTGGGATCCTACGAGCAGTACTTC.

This clonotype was seen at least ten times. The chain uses TRBV7-2 and TRBJ2-3; TRBD2 agrees at 11 bases. V dropped 5 bases and J dropped 0; count of bases not matched to a gene: 16. The CDR3 has 20 residues. Germline V gene data show CDR1 as SGHTA and CDR2 as FQGNSA. The CDR3 nucleotides read TGTGCCAGCAGCCTACAGGGGCTGGGACTAGCGGTAACTAGCACAGATACGCAGTATTTT. Amino acids: CASSLQGLGLAVTSTDTQYF.

This chain uses TRBV13 with TRBJ2-7; 8 nucleotides match TRBD1. Looked up from germline, CDR1 is PRHDT and CDR2 is FYEKMQ (reference sequence). The CDR3 contains 16 residues. V dropped 5 bases and J dropped 6; count of bases not matched to a gene: 15. CDR3 sequence (DNA): TGTGCCAGCAGCACGACGGGACAGGCGTCGGAGTTCGAGCAGTACTTC. This gives the protein CASSTTGQASEFEQYF.

The V gene is TRBV3-1, the J gene TRBJ2-7; no clear D. V shed 4 bases and J shed 2 bases, with 12 bases lying between them. Germline V lookup: CDR1 LGHDT, CDR2 YNNKEL (reference sequence). CDR3 length: 14 residues. The CDR3 is CASSPERITYEQYF. The CDR3 coding sequence is TGTGCCAGCAGCCCTGAGAGGATCACCTACGAGCAGTACTTC.

V is TRBV10-3 and J is TRBJ2-2, with 7 nucleotides matching TRBD1. Germline loops: CDR1 ENHRY, CDR2 SYGVKD. V dropped 3 bases and J dropped 3; count of bases not matched to a gene: 7. CDR3 length: 16 residues. The CDR3 DNA reads as TGTGCCATCAGTGATCCTAGACAGGGACACACCGGGGAGCTGTTTTTT. Protein product: CAISDPRQGHTGELFF.

This clonotype was seen more than once but under ten times. CDR3 nucleotides: TGTGCCAGCACGCCCGGGACTAGAACCTACGAGCAGTACTTC. This encodes CASTPGTRTYEQYF. V and J are TRBV6-2 or TRBV6-3 and TRBJ2-7, with 8 positions matching TRBD2. The CDR3 is made up of 14 amino acids. V dropped 7 bases and J dropped 2; count of bases not matched to a gene: 7. The germline CDR1 and CDR2 sequences are MNHEY and SVGEGT.

J is TRBJ2-5 and V is TRBV7-8; 7 bases are shared with TRBD2. The V gene end was trimmed by 0 bases and the J gene end by 1 base; junction bases not matched to a gene: 11. Per germline, CDR1 SGHVS and CDR2 FQNEAQ. The length of the CDR3 is 18 residues. The CDR3 DNA reads TGTGCCAGCAGCTTAGCGCGCCTGCGGGAGCGAAGCCAAGAGACCCAGTACTTC. Amino acid sequence: CASSLARLRERSQETQYF.

This clonotype has a count of ten or more. This rearrangement joins TRBV20-1 to TRBJ2-2; D gene ambiguous. The V gene's germline CDR1 is DFQATT and CDR2 SNEGSKA (reference sequence). CDR3 size: 12 residues. V lost 3 bases and J 4 bases, leaving 6 bases between the germline ends. CDR3 amino acids: CSASPSTGELFF. Here the CDR3 DNA reads TGCAGTGCTAGCCCCAGCACCGGGGAGCTGTTTTTT.

This chain uses TRBV6-2 or TRBV6-3 with TRBJ2-5, with D possibly being TRBD2 (5 bases). Germline V gives CDR1 MNHEY, CDR2 SVGEGT. The germline V and J ends were trimmed by 5 bases and 0 bases, with 10 bases remaining between them. The CDR3 runs to 14 residues. CDR3 nucleotide sequence: TGTGCCAGCAGTCCGGACTTTAACCAAGAGACCCAGTACTTC. Protein: CASSPDFNQETQYF.